This T cell receptor beta chain came from a study of OX40 agonist ivuxolimab in advanced cancers. TCRdb's copy holds only in-frame clones and misses some; the assay was immunoSEQ multiplex PCR. The data show tens of thousands of clones, around nine tenths seen once. This CDR3 has 14 residues. CDR1 and CDR2 from the germline V gene are SGHNT and YYREEE (reference sequence). The J segment lost 2 bases and the V segment lost 0 bases, leaving 2 bases of the junction unmatched. The chain employs TRBV5-4 and TRBJ2-7, with TRBD1 matching 7 bases. The sample here was CD4+ or CD8+ T cells sorted from blood, taken in a trial of the OX40 agonist ivuxolimab. The source is an adult with an advanced solid tumor such as melanoma, head and neck, liver or kidney cancer. DNA for the CDR3: TGTGCCAGCAGCTTGGGGGACAGTCCCTACGAGCAGTACTTC. Its translation is CASSLGDSPYEQYF.